This T cell receptor beta chain was sequenced during a study of neurological immune-mediated disorders. Findings and limits, study-wide: Healthy controls had more TCR clonal expansion than multiple sclerosis, which showed the least, whereas HTLV-1-associated myelopathy showed the most.

In this sample, this clonotype turned up many times. Its antigen is not identified. Looked up from germline, CDR1 is SGDLS and CDR2 is YYNGEE. The CDR3 loop spans 15 amino acids. The V end lost 1 base, the J end lost 0 bases, and 9 bases lay between the germline ends. Unsorted libraries were derived from 2 million PBMCs stored at -80 C. The authors made cDNA by 5'RACE with 10-nucleotide random UMIs. From the 5' RACE reads, TCRdb called clonotypes with MiXCR, one entry per CDR3 protein. The sample carries more than 35,000 distinct CDR3 sequences, 2.5% to 3.5% recorded once. Material: PBMCs. This receptor was taken from a woman aged 45-65 years with multiple sclerosis. The rearrangement uses TRBV9 and TRBJ2-3; D is perhaps TRBD2 (5 bases). Here the CDR3 reads CASSVRGASTDTQYF. The CDR3 coding sequence is TGTGCCAGCAGCGTACGGGGTGCTAGCACAGATACGCAGTATTTT.